The text below deals with one T cell receptor beta chain. Trimming stripped 1 base from V and 0 bases from J, with 10 bases between. The CDR3 is 17 residues long. Germline lookup yields CDR1 SNHLY and CDR2 FYNNEI. The record originates from a study of blood T cell repertoires in COVID-19. TCRdb's table, derived via immunoSEQ multiplex PCR, lists solely in-frame clones and lacks some. The sample lists 200,000 to 250,000 clones, roughly nine tenths occurring once. The receptor's source is a woman aged 45-65 years with COVID-19, enrolled during active disease. The V and J genes are TRBV2 and TRBJ1-6; D uncertain. Sequencing was carried out using peripheral blood. CDR3 nucleotides: TGTGCCAGCAGTGAAGAGAATCCGGGCTCCTATAATTCACCCCTCCACTTT. Its translation is CASSEENPGSYNSPLHF.